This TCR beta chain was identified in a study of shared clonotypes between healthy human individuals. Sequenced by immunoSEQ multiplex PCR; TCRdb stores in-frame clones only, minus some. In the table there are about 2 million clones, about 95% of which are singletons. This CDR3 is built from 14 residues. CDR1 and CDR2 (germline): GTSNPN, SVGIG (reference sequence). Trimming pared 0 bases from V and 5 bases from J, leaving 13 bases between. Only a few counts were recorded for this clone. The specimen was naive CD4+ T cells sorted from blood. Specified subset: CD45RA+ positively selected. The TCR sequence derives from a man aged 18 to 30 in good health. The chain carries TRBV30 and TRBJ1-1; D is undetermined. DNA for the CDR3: TGTGCCTGGAGTGTGATCGGGGTAGGGACTGAAGCTTTCTTT. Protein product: CAWSVIGVGTEAFF.